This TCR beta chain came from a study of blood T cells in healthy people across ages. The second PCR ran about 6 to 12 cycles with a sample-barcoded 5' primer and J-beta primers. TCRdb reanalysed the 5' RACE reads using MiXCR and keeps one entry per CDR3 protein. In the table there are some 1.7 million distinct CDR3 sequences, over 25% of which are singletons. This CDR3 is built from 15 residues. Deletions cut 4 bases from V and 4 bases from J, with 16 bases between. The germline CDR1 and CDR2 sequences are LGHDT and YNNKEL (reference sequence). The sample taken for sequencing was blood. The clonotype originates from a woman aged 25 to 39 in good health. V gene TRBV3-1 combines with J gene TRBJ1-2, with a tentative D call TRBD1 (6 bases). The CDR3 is CASSLRVGRGYGYTF. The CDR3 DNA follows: TGTGCCAGCAGCCTCAGAGTGGGCAGGGGCTATGGCTACACCTTC.